Below, one TCR beta chain is given with its context. No antigen is known for it. Naive cells were sorted as CD45RO-, CCR7+, CD27+ and CD95-. The data originate from a study of CXCR3-negative and CXCR3-positive naive CD8 T cells. Overall study context: Sequencing gave roughly 140 million TRB reads overall, about 1.5 +/- 0.3 million per library. Findings and caveats of the study: Naive CXCR3-negative and CXCR3-positive cells had similar TRBV-TRBJ usage; memory differed. In CXCR3-positive naive cells, the TRB CDR3s were more hydrophobic than in CXCR3-negative naive cells.

CDR3 length equals 16 residues. Looked up from germline, CDR1 is LGHDT and CDR2 is YNNKEL (reference sequence). Preparation of TRB cDNA libraries relied on 5' RACE carrying UMI labels. TCRdb reprocessed the 5' RACE reads and reports one entry per CDR3 protein, with no DNA. The table lists some 140,000 distinct CDR3 sequences. The sequence derives from a human donor in good health. Some clones in this sample may be carry-over from other donors' samples. The specimen was naive CXCR3+ CD8+ T cells from blood. The subset denotes: CD45RO-CCR7+CD27+CD95- naive CD8+ T cells expressing CXCR3 (TNR3+). The chain employs TRBV3-1 and TRBJ2-7; TCRdb selects TRBD1, and the lack of DNA leaves this call unchecked. The chain's CDR3 is CASSQEIETGGYEQYF.